The next 23 T cell receptor beta chains were all read from a single sample in a study of cytomegalovirus exposure and HLA in healthy donors. Use of 60 Vbeta and 13 Jbeta primers characterized the PCR. Sequencing was performed with immunoSEQ multiplex PCR; in TCRdb, only in-frame clones are kept and a portion is missing. The sample lists 100,000 or so clones; nearly 80% were seen once. The sequencing sample was made of PBMCs. These receptors came from a woman in her 40s in good health and CMV-seropositive.

This rearrangement joins TRBV4-1 to TRBJ2-1; the match to TRBD1 covers 7 bases. Germline trimming cut 5 bases from V and 9 bases from J; bases unmatched to any gene: 4. Germline CDR1 MGHRA, CDR2 YSYEKL. This CDR3 contains 12 residues. The CDR3 nucleotides are TGCGCCAGCAGCTCGGCAGGGGGTGAGCAGTTCTTC. Protein sequence: CASSSAGGEQFF.

The chain joins TRBV4-1 to TRBJ2-5, with 12 positions matching TRBD2. The better agreement between TRBJ2-7 and the DNA end casts doubt on the J call. The CDR3 spans 18 residues. From germline, CDR1 is MGHRA and CDR2 YSYEKL. In DNA, the CDR3 is TGCGCCAGCAGCCAAGACCTTTTCGGGCTAGCGGGAGGGTTCGAGCAGTACTTC. It yields the protein CASSQDLFGLAGGFEQYF.

The chain's CDR3 is CASSHPNTGELFF. For the CDR3, the DNA is TGCGCCAGCAGCCATCCTAACACCGGGGAGCTGTTTTTT. The chain employs TRBV4-1 and TRBJ2-2; D unresolved. Germline CDR1 and CDR2: MGHRA and YSYEKL. Trimming removed 3 bases at V and 2 bases at J, with 4 bases between. CDR3 size: 13 residues.

Notes on this clone: The same CDR3 is also encoded by other DNA sequences in this sample. The chain carries TRBV20-1 and TRBJ2-1; no clear D. The CDR3 runs 10 residues. The germline CDR1 and CDR2 sequences are DFQATT and SNEGSKA (reference sequence). V gave up 6 bases and J gave up 7 bases, with 7 bases separating them. In nucleotides, the CDR3 is TGCAGTGCCGAGAAAAATGAGCAGTTCTTC. This translates into CSAEKNEQFF.

The rearrangement links TRBV20-1 to TRBJ2-1; unclear D gene. Per germline, CDR1 DFQATT and CDR2 SNEGSKA (reference sequence). The CDR3 has 10 amino acids. Trimming took 5 bases from V and 4 from J, leaving 3 bases between them. CDR3 sequence: CSASYNEQFF. CDR3 bases: TGCAGTGCTTCTTACAATGAGCAGTTCTTC.

The chain uses TRBV9 and TRBJ2-5, with D tentatively TRBD1 (8 bases). V lost 2 bases and J 5 bases, leaving 13 bases between the germline ends. The CDR3 is 14 amino acids. CDR1 and CDR2 (germline): SGDLS, YYNGEE. CDR3 nucleotides: TGTGCCAGCAGCGTCGGACAGGGAGGGGAGACCCAGTACTTC. It yields the protein CASSVGQGGETQYF. Full variable domain (missing parts from reference TRBV9 and TRBJ2-5): DSGVTQTPKHLITATGQRVTLRCSPRSGDLSVYWYQQSLDQGLQFLIQYYNGEERAKGNILERFSAQQFPDLHSELNLSSLELGDSALYFCASSVGQGGETQYFGPGTRLLVL.

This clone appeared once. The J gene is TRBJ1-1, the V gene TRBV6-5; 7 bases map to TRBD1. Germline V gene sequence: CDR1 MNHEY, CDR2 SVGAGI. CDR3 length equals 16 residues. The junction had 13 bases not matched to a gene; V was cut back by 4 bases and J by 5 bases. DNA of the CDR3: TGTGCCAGCAGTTCCTCGCGACAGGGCCTGGGGACTGAAGCTTTCTTT. Amino acids: CASSSSRQGLGTEAFF.

This chain joins TRBV25-1 and TRBJ1-1, with TRBD1 matching 7 bases. Trimming took 10 bases from V and 7 from J; bases not matched to a gene: 18. This CDR3 is 15 amino acids long. CDR1 is MGHDK, CDR2 SYGVNS, per germline. The CDR3 DNA reads TGTGCCACCATTCGGTCCAGGGGGGAGCGTGATGAAGCTTTCTTT. Its protein product is CATIRSRGERDEAFF. The variable domain in full, with the rest retrieved from reference TRBV25-1 and TRBJ1-1, is EADIYQTPRYLVIGTGKKITLECSQTMGHDKMYWYQQDPGMELHLIHYSYGVNSTEKGDLSSESTVSRIRTEHFPLTLESARPSHTSQYLCATIRSRGERDEAFFGQGTRLTVV.

V usage is TRBV11-2 and J usage is TRBJ2-5; 8 nucleotides line up with TRBD2. V lost 5 bases to trimming and J lost 6 bases; unmatched junction nucleotides: 8. Germline V CDR1 and CDR2: SGHAT, FQNNGV. This CDR3 spans 14 amino acids. CDR3 sequence: CASSPTGGVQTQYF. The CDR3 DNA sequence: TGTGCCAGCAGCCCGACGGGGGGGGTTCAGACCCAGTACTTC.

The chain uses TRBV19 and TRBJ2-2; a weak D match, TRBD1 (5 bases). Germline V gene data show CDR1 as LNHDA and CDR2 as SQIVND (reference sequence). The CDR3 runs 15 residues. With 1 base removed from V and 5 bases from J, the gap between germline ends came to 11 bases. The CDR3 here is CASSIVPDTTGELFF. CDR3 coding DNA: TGTGCCAGTAGTATAGTTCCGGACACTACCGGGGAGCTGTTTTTT.

For this clone: Here the CDR3 omits its conserved ending phenylalanine or tryptophan, so a read error is the likely source. This chain uses TRBV28 with TRBJ2-7; maybe TRBD2 (6 bases). Trimming shortened V by 6 bases and J by 1 base, and 22 bases separated the two germline ends. This CDR3 has 17 residues. Germline V gene lookup returns CDR1 MDHEN and CDR2 SYDVKM. In DNA form, the CDR3 reads TGTGCCAGCAGACGTACGGGCGCGGGACCCTTGTCCTACGAGCAGTACTCC. Translation: CASRRTGAGPLSYEQYS.

The gene calls are TRBV28 and TRBJ2-5; 9 positions agree with TRBD1. This CDR3 is built from 16 residues. Germline loops: CDR1 MDHEN, CDR2 SYDVKM. After removal of 5 bases from V and 1 base from J, the junction contained 8 bases not matched to a gene. CDR3: CASSLTGTGFQETQYF. The CDR3 nucleotides read TGTGCCAGCAGTCTAACCGGGACAGGGTTCCAAGAGACCCAGTACTTC.

The CDR3 loop reads CASSFRGQRGYTF. As DNA, the CDR3 is TGTGCCAGCAGTTTTAGGGGACAGAGAGGCTACACCTTC. The chain links TRBV27 to TRBJ1-2; TRBD1 agrees at 7 bases. This CDR3 region has 13 residues. V gave up 3 bases and J gave up 8 bases; unmatched junction bases: 6. CDR1 MNHEY and CDR2 SMNVEV come from the germline V gene (reference sequence).

The rearrangement links TRBV28 to TRBJ2-3; possible D gene TRBD1, 6 bases. Germline loops: CDR1 MDHEN, CDR2 SYDVKM. V was cut by 6 bases and J by 6 bases, with 10 bases left in between. This CDR3 has 12 residues. The CDR3 here is CASSIQGDTQYF. The CDR3 nucleotides read TGTGCCAGCAGCATACAGGGCGATACGCAGTATTTT. Combining the CDR3 with reference TRBV28 and TRBJ2-3 gives the whole variable domain DVKVTQSSRYLVKRTGEKVFLECVQDMDHENMFWYRQDPGLGLRLIYFSYDVKMKEKGDIPEGYSVSREKKERFSLILESASTNQTSMYLCASSIQGDTQYFGPGTRLTVL.

V usage is TRBV19 and J usage is TRBJ2-7, with 10 bases that match TRBD1. This CDR3 spans 15 amino acids. V shed 1 base, J shed 2 bases, and the junction held 2 bases outside the gene matches. From germline, CDR1 is LNHDA and CDR2 SQIVND (reference sequence). As DNA, the CDR3 is TGTGCCAGTAGTATAGGGACAGGGGGGACCTACGAGCAGTACTTC. Encoded protein: CASSIGTGGTYEQYF.

The chain joins TRBV7-8 to TRBJ1-2, with D possibly matching TRBD1 (6 bases). The CDR3 is made up of 15 amino acids. Trimming left V 0 bases short and J 2 bases short, with 10 bases between. The germline V gene encodes CDR1 SGHVS and CDR2 FQNEAQ. In DNA, the CDR3 is TGTGCCAGCAGCTTAGCTGGGGGGGCAAACTATGGCTACACCTTC. It translates to CASSLAGGANYGYTF.

V usage is TRBV9 and J usage is TRBJ2-4; D is unclear. CDR3 length: 16 residues. V lost 1 base and J lost 1, with 12 bases in between. CDR1 is SGDLS and CDR2 is YYNGEE in the germline V gene. Written as DNA, the CDR3 is TGTGCCAGCAGCGTACAGCCGACCGGGGCCAAAAACATTCAGTACTTC. Translation: CASSVQPTGAKNIQYF.

This clone came up a few times. V usage is TRBV7-2 and J usage is TRBJ2-7, with 9 bases aligning to TRBD1. The CDR3 extends over 15 amino acids. V gave up 0 bases and J gave up 5 bases; unmatched junction bases: 5. Germline CDR1 SGHTA, CDR2 FQGNSA. The CDR3: CASSLAGTGIHEQYF. Here the CDR3 DNA reads TGTGCCAGCAGCTTAGCCGGGACAGGGATCCACGAGCAGTACTTC.

This clone turned up a few times. The chain recombines TRBV7-9 with TRBJ2-7, with 12 bases fitting TRBD2. CDR3 size: 15 residues. The J segment lost 3 bases and the V segment lost 5 bases, leaving 5 bases of the junction unmatched. Germline CDR1 SEHNR, CDR2 FQNEAQ (reference sequence). CDR3 region: CASSPSGRALYEQYF. CDR3 in DNA: TGTGCCAGCAGCCCTAGCGGGAGGGCTCTCTACGAGCAGTACTTC. Using reference TRBV7-9 and TRBJ2-7 for the parts outside the CDR3, the full variable domain is DTGVSQNPRHKITKRGQNVTFRCDPISEHNRLYWYRQTLGQGPEFLTYFQNEAQLEKSRLLSDRFSAERPKGSFSTLEIQRTEQGDSAMYLCASSPSGRALYEQYFGPGTRLTVT.

This chain uses TRBV7-8 with TRBJ2-7; maybe TRBD2 (6 bases). CDR3 length: 15 amino acids. Germline V gives CDR1 SGHVS, CDR2 FQNEAQ. Trimming shortened V by 1 base and J by 4 bases, and 14 bases separated the two germline ends. The CDR3 here is CASSLGGTRGYEQYF. The CDR3, as DNA: TGTGCCAGCAGCTTAGGAGGGACTCGTGGGTACGAGCAGTACTTC.

V is TRBV7-6 and J is TRBJ2-1; 10 bases line up with TRBD2. The CDR3 totals 16 residues. The ends lost 2 bases at V and 3 bases at J; junction bases unmatched: 4. Germline CDR1 and CDR2: SGHVS and FNYEAQ. CDR3 sequence reads: CASSLFGLADYNEQFF. As DNA, the CDR3 is TGTGCCAGCAGCTTATTTGGACTAGCGGACTACAATGAGCAGTTCTTC.

The rearrangement uses TRBV12-5 and TRBJ2-7; 8 nucleotides match TRBD1. The trim removed 4 bases at V and 5 bases at J, leaving 10 bases unmatched. This CDR3 is 15 amino acids long. Per germline, CDR1 LGHNT and CDR2 FRNRAP. CDR3 residues: CASGSSGGWLDEQYF. The CDR3 DNA sequence: TGTGCTAGTGGTTCCTCAGGGGGCTGGTTGGACGAGCAGTACTTC.

V gene TRBV12-5 combines with J gene TRBJ1-5; 10 nucleotides match TRBD1. With 5 bases clipped from V and 6 bases from J, the junction kept 4 bases outside the gene matches. This CDR3 is 14 amino acids long. Germline V gives CDR1 LGHNT, CDR2 FRNRAP. The CDR3 nucleotides are TGTGCTAGTGGTAGGACAGGGGGTACTCAGCCCCAGCATTTT. It is translated as CASGRTGGTQPQHF.